This entry describes one T cell receptor (beta chain). Its antigen specificity is not known. No much larger clone exists at a distance of one base, and base qualities are not known. This specimen comes from a study of immune cell composition in non-small cell lung cancer (dated by TCRdb to between 2016 and 2019). For the study in its entirety: To assign histologic subtype, which was mostly lung adenocarcinoma or squamous cell carcinoma, H&E was combined with p63, CK5, Napsin A and TTF-1 immunohistochemistry. Using Adaptive Biotechnologies, the researchers ran TCR-beta sequencing on 34 paired NSCLC tumour and non-adjacent lung specimens, along with 26 tumour-only specimens. Supplementary cohort #1 consisted of 9 to 11 lung adenocarcinoma cases with paired tumour/lung TCR-beta sequencing and with TIL populations generated to assess tumour reactivity. Several tumour specimens with TCR-beta data were rare histological subtypes and were excluded from the subtype comparisons. Overall study outcomes, separate from this receptor: Only 10 or so cases were included in the reactivity cohort, and sequence sharing between tumour-reactive clones and the dominant in vivo tumour-associated clones was not shown. Significantly higher Top 10 clone scores and productive clonality were observed in lung squamous cell carcinoma than in lung adenocarcinoma tumours. Tumour-associated clones >0.5% were found in nearly half of NSCLC cases, namely in more than 25% of adenocarcinomas versus about 73% of squamous carcinomas. Across fewer than 13 adenocarcinoma cases, the maximal tumour-associated clone frequency showed a strong correlation with TIL tumour reactivity, but overall clonality showed no such correlation. Smoking pack-years did not significantly correlate with tumour TCR-beta clonality.

Genomic DNA was isolated with the QIAamp DNA kit from frozen aliquots of single-cell suspensions that had not been sorted. The tumour samples consisted of non-small cell lung cancer tissue that had been surgically resected. Tissues were received within 2 hours of resection and processed immediately into single-cell suspensions. Tissue was mechanically dissociated and enzymatically digested with DNase I, collagenase I and hyaluronidase for roughly 30 minutes at 37 °C, then filtered and RBC-lysed. Taken from the germline V gene, the CDR1 and CDR2 loops are MNHNS and SASEGT. The CDR3, from cysteine to phenylalanine, totals 13 residues. The CDR3 DNA has 39 bases and is translated from base 1. Deletion took 2 bases off V and 2 bases off J, with a span of 6 bases between the germline ends. TCR-beta CDR3 regions were amplified from genomic DNA by a two-step multiplex PCR, with the second step adding Illumina-compatible adaptors. As a commercial immunoSEQ service, TCR-beta immunosequencing was carried out on an Illumina platform. In the authors' own workflow: Two measures summarised the repertoires: productive clonality, and Top 10 Clones, meaning the percentage of T-cell templates coming from the ten most frequent sequences. Values for productive clonality spanned 0 to 1, where a value of 1 indicated a monoclonal population. Tumour-associated clones were defined as sequences comprising at least 0.1% of tumour T-cell templates but absent from matched non-adjacent lung, identified via log10 scatter plots. Analyses were done in GraphPad Prism7 and R, with Student's t-tests for two-group comparisons, ANOVA for stages, and linear regression for relationships. TCRdb limited this immuneACCESS table to in-frame rearrangements with V and J called. A share of clones is missing; checked studies link under half to unresolved V genes, and the rest is unexplained. V and J calls and clone size come straight from that table; D and trimming were deduced from the DNA. This sample holds 1,500 to 2,000 clones; around three quarters were observed only once. The ten most abundant clones make up roughly 4.5% of the sample.

This clonotype was sampled from a human donor with non-small cell lung cancer. Specimen: lung tumor tissue. Recombination linked TRBV6-1 to TRBJ1-2, with TRBD1 tentatively as D gene (5 bases match). The nucleotide sequence is given as TGTGCCAGCAGTGAAAAGGGGAACTATGGCTACACCTTC. Its coded protein is CASSEKGNYGYTF.